The next 13 T cell receptor beta chains were all read from a single sample in a study of T cells in localized non-small cell lung cancer. Using immunoSEQ multiplex PCR, the repertoire was profiled, and TCRdb retains in-frame clones only, with some absent. The sample records some 25,000 clones, 91% being singletons. The sample here was peripheral blood, taken before any cancer treatment. The receptors were sampled from a female donor over 55 with stage II squamous cell lung carcinoma.

The chain employs TRBV27 and TRBJ2-1; tentative D call: TRBD2 (6 bases). This CDR3 spans 15 amino acids. V lost 4 bases and J lost 0, with 10 bases in between. CDR1 and CDR2 (germline): MNHEY, SMNVEV (reference sequence). CDR3 region: CASSSDGSSYNEQFF. The CDR3, as DNA: TGTGCCAGCAGTTCCGACGGGAGCTCCTACAATGAGCAGTTCTTC.

About this clone itself: Other DNA sequences of this sample code for an identical CDR3. The J gene is TRBJ1-2, the V gene TRBV27; D ambiguous. The CDR3 is 12 residues long. V lost 0 bases and J 5 bases, leaving 4 bases between the germline ends. Germline loops: CDR1 MNHEY, CDR2 SMNVEV (reference sequence). CDR3 nucleotide sequence: TGTGCCAGCAGTTTATCGGGGTATGGCTACACCTTC. This codes for CASSLSGYGYTF.

The chain uses TRBV2 and TRBJ2-2; no clear D. Germline loops: CDR1 SNHLY, CDR2 FYNNEI. V dropped 4 bases and J dropped 7 bases, with 10 bases sitting between them. CDR3 length equals 13 residues. CDR3 DNA: TGTGCCAGCAGTGCGGAGTACAGCGGGGAGCTGTTTTTT. This translates into CASSAEYSGELFF.

This sequence joins TRBV6-6 and TRBJ1-3, with D perhaps matching TRBD1 (5 bases). Germline values: CDR1 MNHNY, CDR2 SVGAGI (reference sequence). V gave up 5 bases and J gave up 4 bases, with 9 bases separating them. The CDR3 consists of 13 residues. The CDR3 DNA follows: TGTGCCAGCAGTCTTAGGGGAGGAAACACCATATATTTT. Its translation: CASSLRGGNTIYF.

The chain links TRBV11-3 to TRBJ1-1, with D perhaps matching TRBD1 (6 bases). With 5 bases removed from V and 1 base from J, the gap between germline ends came to 8 bases. Germline V gives CDR1 SGHNT, CDR2 YENEEA. The length of the CDR3 is 13 residues. CDR3 sequence: CASSPRGNTEAFF. The CDR3 coding sequence is TGTGCCAGCAGCCCCAGGGGGAACACTGAAGCTTTCTTT.

J is TRBJ2-7 and V is TRBV29-1; 8 bases are a match to TRBD1. Trimming cost V 4 bases and J 2 bases; bases outside gene matches: 4. The CDR3 length is 13 residues. In germline, CDR1 is SQVTM, CDR2 ANQGSEA. CDR3 bases: TGCAGCGTTGGAGGGACAGGCACCTACGAGCAGTACTTC. The encoded protein is CSVGGTGTYEQYF.

V is TRBV9 and J is TRBJ2-7; a weak D match, TRBD1 (7 bases). Trimming shortened V by 0 bases and J by 3 bases, and 16 bases separated the two germline ends. The germline V gene encodes CDR1 SGDLS and CDR2 YYNGEE. The CDR3 sequence is 16 residues long. CDR3 bases: TGTGCCAGCAGCGTAGGAACCTCAGGGGGGATCTACGAGCAGTACTTC. Protein product: CASSVGTSGGIYEQYF. The complete variable domain, with remaining parts taken from reference TRBV9 and TRBJ2-7, reads DSGVTQTPKHLITATGQRVTLRCSPRSGDLSVYWYQQSLDQGLQFLIQYYNGEERAKGNILERFSAQQFPDLHSELNLSSLELGDSALYFCASSVGTSGGIYEQYFGPGTRLTVT.

The chain uses TRBV5-3 and TRBJ2-7; perhaps TRBD2 as D (5 bases). TRBV5-3 qualifies as an ORF whose function is uncertain. Between the trimmed V and J ends, which lost 4 bases and 0 bases, there was a span of 11 bases. The CDR3 totals 14 residues. The CDR3 is CARSGVAGSYEQYF. The CDR3 bases are TGTGCCAGAAGCGGGGTGGCGGGCTCCTACGAGCAGTACTTC.

The gene calls are TRBV7-9 and TRBJ1-1; 9 positions match TRBD1. The CDR3 length is 13 residues. Germline CDR1 and CDR2: SEHNR and FQNEAQ (reference sequence). Trimming at V came to 0 bases and at J to 10 bases, leaving 3 bases not matched to a gene. CDR3 nucleotide sequence: TGTGCCAGCAGCTTAGCGGGACAGGGTGGAGCTTTCTTT. Its translation is CASSLAGQGGAFF.

This chain links TRBV28 with TRBJ1-2; TRBD1 agrees at 9 bases. The CDR3 loop spans 16 amino acids. Looked up from germline, CDR1 is MDHEN and CDR2 is SYDVKM. V lost 9 bases and J lost 8; bases outside the gene matches: 19. The CDR3 is CASFTGTGKLSRGYTF. CDR3 DNA: TGTGCCAGTTTTACCGGGACAGGGAAGCTCTCAAGGGGCTACACCTTC.

A single count supports this clone. This chain links TRBV4-2 with TRBJ2-5, with D possibly TRBD1 on 6 matching bases. Germline lookup yields CDR1 LGHNA and CDR2 YNFKEQ. The CDR3 length is 13 residues. The V and J ends lost 2 bases and 2 bases respectively, with 6 bases between them. In DNA, the CDR3 is TGTGCCAGCAGCCAACAGGGGCAAGAGACCCAGTACTTC. Translated: CASSQQGQETQYF.

This clone was picked up a small number of times. The chain links TRBV5-6 to TRBJ1-5; D is unclear. The V end was cut by 7 bases, the J end by 0 bases, with 14 bases between. The CDR3 is made up of 15 amino acids. The germline V gene has CDR1 SGHDT and CDR2 YYEEEE. The CDR3 nucleotides read TGTGCCAGCCGGATGAGGTTGGGTAGCAATCAGCCCCAGCATTTT. Translating it yields CASRMRLGSNQPQHF.

The chain uses TRBV5-1 and TRBJ1-1, with a weak D call TRBD1 (5 bases). V lost 4 bases to trimming and J lost 4 bases, with 14 bases between them. Germline values: CDR1 SGHRS, CDR2 YFSETQ. The CDR3 is made up of 14 amino acids. The CDR3 protein is CASSRASRGTEAFF. CDR3 sequence (DNA): TGCGCCAGCAGCAGGGCATCGAGGGGCACTGAAGCTTTCTTT. Full variable domain (remainder filled in from reference TRBV5-1 and TRBJ1-1): KAGVTQTPRYLIKTRGQQVTLSCSPISGHRSVSWYQQTPGQGLQFLFEYFSETQRNKGNFPGRFSGRQFSNSRSEMNVSTLELGDSALYLCASSRASRGTEAFFGQGTRLTVV.